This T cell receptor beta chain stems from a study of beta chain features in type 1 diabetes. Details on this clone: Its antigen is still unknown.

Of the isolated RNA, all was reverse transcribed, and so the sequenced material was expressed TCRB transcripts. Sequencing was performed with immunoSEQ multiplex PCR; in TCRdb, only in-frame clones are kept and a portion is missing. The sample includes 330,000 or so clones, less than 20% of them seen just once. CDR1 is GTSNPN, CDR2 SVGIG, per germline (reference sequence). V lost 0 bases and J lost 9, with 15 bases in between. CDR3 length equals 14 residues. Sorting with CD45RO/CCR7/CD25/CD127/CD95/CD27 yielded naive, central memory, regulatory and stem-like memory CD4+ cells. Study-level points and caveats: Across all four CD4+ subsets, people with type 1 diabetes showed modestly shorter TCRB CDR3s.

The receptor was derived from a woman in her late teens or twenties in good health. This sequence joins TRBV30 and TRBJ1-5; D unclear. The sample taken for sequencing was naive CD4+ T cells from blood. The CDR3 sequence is CAWSVETASGPQHF. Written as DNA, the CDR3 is TGTGCCTGGAGTGTAGAAACAGCCAGTGGGCCCCAGCATTTT.